This T cell receptor (beta chain) was identified during a study of T-cell memory formation after mild COVID-19. Across the whole study: Clusters were largely donor specific. Study findings and constraints: Proof of SARS-CoV-2 specificity was absent for the second-wave clones that crested on day 37. Contracting clones localized mainly to CM and EM when CD4+ and mainly to EMRA when CD8+. Cross-reactive memory appears to have joined, as suggested by some responding clones showing up in pre-infection memory.

Worth noting for this clonotype: Antigen: not known.

TCRdb recomputed calls from the 5' RACE reads with MiXCR, one row per CDR3 protein. This table holds hundreds of thousands of distinct CDR3 sequences, approximately 18% found once. Sequenced input: PBMCs or a T cell subset sorted from them (not recorded which). The clonotype originates from an adult woman who had mild COVID-19 (a few samples of this study predate the infection). Cell type and time point are not known.

The CDR3 coding sequence is TGCAGCGCCTTTGTTAGCGGGGGCCAAGAGACCCAGTACTTC. The encoded protein is CSAFVSGGQETQYF. The V and J genes are TRBV29-1 and TRBJ2-5; 9 bases match TRBD2. The CDR3 is 14 amino acids. V dropped 7 bases and J dropped 1; count of bases not matched to a gene: 7. CDR1 is SQVTM, CDR2 ANQGSEA, per germline.